This TCR beta chain was sequenced in a study of early T cells in non-severe SARS-CoV-2 infection. The study, taken as a whole, reports: Matching results from VDJdb favored anti-spike CD8 responses, leaving private and CD4 specificities undetected.

TCRdb re-called the 5' RACE reads with MiXCR, one entry per CDR3 protein. This sample has more than 90,000 distinct CDR3 sequences, with under 15% found just once. The CDR3 covers 15 residues. Per the germline V gene, CDR1 is MGHRA and CDR2 is YSYEKL. V shed 4 bases and J 1 base; nucleotides not matched to a gene: 3. In this sample, this clonotype turned up a few times. Its antigen is unidentified. Input material: whole blood. This clonotype was sampled from an adult who was a healthcare worker with PCR-confirmed SARS-CoV-2 infection or an uninfected control (not recorded which). The rearrangement uses TRBV4-1 and TRBJ2-2; 7 nucleotides agree with TRBD2. CDR3: CASSLAGRNTGELFF. Here the CDR3 DNA reads TGCGCCAGCAGCCTAGCGGGTCGGAACACCGGGGAGCTGTTTTTT.